The 27 T cell receptor beta chains presented below share a single source sample, sequenced in a study of chemoradiotherapy in HPV16-positive cancers. Libraries were prepared by immunoSEQ multiplex PCR; TCRdb keeps only in-frame clonotypes and omits some of them. The table lists under 35,000 clones, around 88% of them singletons. This specimen consisted of blood, obtained from a patient who underwent chemoradiotherapy. The source of these receptors is a human donor with HPV-associated anogenital cancer.

V usage is TRBV30 and J usage is TRBJ2-1, with 8 bases matching TRBD2. With 4 bases clipped from V and 12 bases from J, the junction kept 8 bases outside the gene matches. The CDR3 runs 12 residues. Germline V lookup: CDR1 GTSNPN, CDR2 SVGIG (reference sequence). For the CDR3, the DNA is TGTGCCTGGAACCCGGGGGGGCCCCGGCAGTTCTTC. Protein: CAWNPGGPRQFF.

The chain employs TRBV5-4 and TRBJ2-7; D is undetermined. Germline V CDR1 and CDR2: SGHNT, YYREEE (reference sequence). This CDR3 has 11 residues. Trimming removed 6 bases at V and 5 bases at J, with 9 bases between. The CDR3 nucleotides are TGTGCCAGCACGGGCACTCACGAGCAGTACTTC. It yields the protein CASTGTHEQYF.

The J gene is TRBJ2-7, the V gene TRBV6-5; 9 bases line up with TRBD1. The CDR3 is 15 residues long. The J segment lost 6 bases and the V segment lost 1 base, leaving 7 bases of the junction unmatched. Per germline, CDR1 MNHEY and CDR2 SVGAGI. CDR3 region: CASSYFKGQGSEQYF. CDR3 bases: TGTGCCAGCAGTTACTTCAAGGGACAGGGTTCCGAGCAGTACTTC.

V gene TRBV28 combines with J gene TRBJ2-7, with D perhaps TRBD2 (6 bases). The CDR3 is 15 residues long. Germline CDR1 is MDHEN and CDR2 is SYDVKM. The V gene lost 5 bases and the J gene lost 0 bases, with 14 bases spanning the gap. CDR3 residues: CASSPAGSSSYEQYF. In DNA form, the CDR3 reads TGTGCCAGCAGTCCAGCGGGCTCAAGCTCCTACGAGCAGTACTTC.

The chain links TRBV10-2 to TRBJ2-1; 11 bases are a match to TRBD2. With 3 bases clipped from V and 7 bases from J, the junction kept 5 bases outside the gene matches. The CDR3 is 15 residues long. Germline V CDR1 and CDR2: WSHSY, SAAADI. The CDR3 region has the DNA TGCGCCAGCAGTGATAGCGGGGGGGCCAATAATGAGCAGTTCTTC. Its translation is CASSDSGGANNEQFF.

V gene TRBV27 combines with J gene TRBJ1-5; no definite D call. Germline V gives CDR1 MNHEY, CDR2 SMNVEV (reference sequence). This CDR3 comprises 14 residues. Trimming removed 4 bases from V and 1 base from J, with 8 bases in between. The CDR3: CASSSIGSNQPQHF. CDR3 nucleotides: TGTGCCAGCAGTTCGATAGGGAGCAATCAGCCCCAGCATTTT.

The rearrangement joins TRBV6-1 to TRBJ2-7; D is uncertain. Per germline, CDR1 MNHNS and CDR2 SASEGT. Trimming pared 2 bases from V and 4 bases from J, leaving 9 bases between. This CDR3 is 13 amino acids long. Here the CDR3 reads CASSEWYGYEQYF. CDR3 nucleotides: TGTGCCAGCAGTGAATGGTACGGTTACGAGCAGTACTTC.

The chain couples TRBV2 to TRBJ1-2; D gene unclear. Germline V gene data show CDR1 as SNHLY and CDR2 as FYNNEI. The CDR3 is made up of 14 amino acids. Deletions cut 2 bases from V and 6 bases from J, with 13 bases between. The chain's CDR3 is CASSEHRTGHGYTF. As DNA, the CDR3 is TGTGCCAGCAGTGAACATAGGACGGGTCATGGCTACACCTTC. Full variable domain (remainder filled in from reference TRBV2 and TRBJ1-2): EPEVTQTPSHQVTQMGQEVILRCVPISNHLYFYWYRQILGQKVEFLVSFYNNEISEKSEIFDDQFSVERPDGSNFTLKIRSTKLEDSAMYFCASSEHRTGHGYTFGSGTRLTVV.

V gene TRBV6-1 combines with J gene TRBJ2-3; D gene unclear. Germline V gene data show CDR1 as MNHNS and CDR2 as SASEGT. The CDR3 totals 14 residues. Between the trimmed V and J ends, which lost 0 bases and 4 bases, there was a span of 8 bases. As DNA, the CDR3 is TGTGCCAGCAGTGAAGCATGGGGTTCAGATACGCAGTATTTT. Translating gives CASSEAWGSDTQYF.

The CDR3 region has the DNA TGCGCCAGCAGCGAGGGACAGAATAGCAATCAGCCCCAGCATTTT. Amino acids: CASSEGQNSNQPQHF. This chain connects TRBV5-1 to TRBJ1-5; 7 bases map to TRBD1. J lost 0 bases, V lost 4 bases, and 4 bases had no gene match. The CDR3 is made up of 15 amino acids. Germline V CDR1 and CDR2: SGHRS, YFSETQ.

The chain uses TRBV6-1 and TRBJ2-7; possible D gene TRBD2, 5 bases. This CDR3 spans 15 amino acids. V was clipped by 7 bases and J by 2 bases, with 18 bases between them. The V gene's germline CDR1 is MNHNS and CDR2 SASEGT. The CDR3 reads CASTENPGVPYEQYF. The CDR3 DNA sequence: TGTGCCAGCACCGAAAACCCCGGGGTCCCCTACGAGCAGTACTTC.

The chain joins TRBV10-2 to TRBJ2-5; D not resolved. Germline values: CDR1 WSHSY, CDR2 SAAADI. The CDR3 runs 16 residues. Trimming took off 6 bases at V and 4 bases at J, with 21 bases between the two ends. CDR3 nucleotide sequence: TGCGCCAGCAGAAACCCGGGCTACTATCCGGGAGAGACCCAGTACTTC. Translating gives CASRNPGYYPGETQYF.

The chain has TRBV15 and TRBJ1-4; D call uncertain. V was trimmed by 0 bases and J by 8 bases, leaving 7 bases between them. This CDR3 region has 13 residues. Germline V gene data show CDR1 as LNHNV and CDR2 as YYDKDF (reference sequence). As DNA, the CDR3 is TGTGCCACCAGCAGAGATCGAACCGAAAAACTGTTTTTT. Protein: CATSRDRTEKLFF. Looking up the rest from reference TRBV15 and TRBJ1-4 gives the full variable domain: DAMVIQNPRYQVTQFGKPVTLSCSQTLNHNVMYWYQQKSSQAPKLLFHYYDKDFNNEADTPDNFQSRRPNTSFCFLDIRSPGLGDTAMYLCATSRDRTEKLFFGSGTQLSVL.

In its sample, this clone was seen once. The chain uses TRBV10-3 and TRBJ1-1; the D is unclear. The germline gives CDR1 ENHRY, CDR2 SYGVKD. The CDR3 contains 13 residues. Trimming shortened V by 10 bases and J by 0 bases, and 12 bases separated the two germline ends. In DNA, the CDR3 is TGTGCCACCGGGCGGGAATTGAACACTGAAGCTTTCTTT. Translation gives CATGRELNTEAFF.

The chain has TRBV19 and TRBJ1-1, with D tentatively TRBD1 (5 bases). The V end lost 9 bases, the J end lost 1 base, and 9 bases lay between the germline ends. Germline CDR1 LNHDA, CDR2 SQIVND (reference sequence). This CDR3 spans 12 amino acids. The CDR3 reads CASVTANTEAFF. In nucleotides, the CDR3 is TGTGCCAGCGTGACAGCGAACACTGAAGCTTTCTTT.

The V call is TRBV28, the J call TRBJ1-5; D is unresolved. CDR3 length: 15 amino acids. Germline CDR1 and CDR2: MDHEN and SYDVKM. Between the trimmed V and J ends, which lost 2 bases and 7 bases, there was a span of 15 bases. The CDR3 loop reads CASSLSSWAGQPQHF. The CDR3 nucleotides read TGTGCCAGCAGTTTAAGTTCGTGGGCGGGGCAGCCCCAGCATTTT.

V and J are TRBV4-1 and TRBJ1-5; D ambiguous. The germline V gene encodes CDR1 MGHRA and CDR2 YSYEKL. This CDR3 spans 14 amino acids. Trimming removed 4 bases at V and 6 bases at J, with 13 bases between. CDR3: CASSPRGIGQPQHF. The CDR3 DNA follows: TGCGCCAGCAGCCCTCGCGGGATAGGTCAGCCCCAGCATTTT.

This clone is a singleton in its sample. The V gene is TRBV7-9, the J gene TRBJ1-4, with 7 bases identical to TRBD1. Per the germline V gene, CDR1 is SEHNR and CDR2 is FQNEAQ (reference sequence). V was pared by 2 bases and J by 7 bases, with 4 bases of the junction left unmatched. This CDR3 has 14 amino acids. In DNA, the CDR3 is TGTGCCAGCAGCTTAATAGGGGGCGGTGAAAAACTGTTTTTT. It is translated as CASSLIGGGEKLFF.

The chain has TRBV9 and TRBJ1-5; D is unresolved. The V and J ends lost 3 bases and 0 bases respectively, with 7 bases between them. From germline, CDR1 is SGDLS and CDR2 YYNGEE. This CDR3 comprises 14 residues. The CDR3 bases are TGTGCCAGCAGCGCAACAACTAGCAATCAGCCCCAGCATTTT. Its protein product is CASSATTSNQPQHF.

V usage is TRBV2 and J usage is TRBJ1-5; possibly TRBD1 for D (5 bases). Between the trimmed V and J ends, which lost 7 bases and 0 bases, there was a span of 16 bases. The germline CDR1 and CDR2 sequences are SNHLY and FYNNEI. The CDR3 length is 16 residues. The CDR3 bases are TGTGCCAGCAATTCAGACAGTACCTTTAGCAATCAGCCCCAGCATTTT. Translated: CASNSDSTFSNQPQHF.

This clone was seen only once. The V call is TRBV6-1, the J call TRBJ2-5; TRBD1 aligns across 10 bases. The junction had 9 bases not matched to a gene; V was cut back by 7 bases and J by 4 bases. Germline CDR1 reads MNHNS; CDR2 reads SASEGT. This CDR3 is built from 15 residues. The CDR3 DNA reads TGTGCCAGCACCCTTAGGACAGGGGGAGTAGAGACCCAGTACTTC. Translating gives CASTLRTGGVETQYF.

The CDR3 region is CASSAGTYYGYTF. CDR3 DNA: TGTGCCAGCAGTGCCGGGACTTACTATGGCTACACCTTC. This chain links TRBV9 with TRBJ1-2; D might be TRBD1 (5 bases). Per the germline V gene, CDR1 is SGDLS and CDR2 is YYNGEE. The CDR3 consists of 13 residues. V was cut by 5 bases and J by 3 bases, with 11 bases left in between.

V and J are TRBV5-1 and TRBJ1-3; D unclear. Germline values: CDR1 SGHRS, CDR2 YFSETQ. The V end lost 0 bases, the J end lost 0 bases, and 10 bases lay between the germline ends. The length of the CDR3 is 16 residues. CDR3 residues: CASSLAGIYSGNTIYF. The DNA for the CDR3 is TGCGCCAGCAGCTTGGCCGGCATTTACTCTGGAAACACCATATATTTT.

The rearrangement uses TRBV7-9 and TRBJ1-1; D not resolved. Germline CDR1 SEHNR, CDR2 FQNEAQ (reference sequence). The CDR3 has 12 amino acids. The V end lost 5 bases, the J end lost 5 bases, and 9 bases lay between the germline ends. In DNA form, the CDR3 reads TGTGCCAGCAGCGGATCGGGTACTGAAGCTTTCTTT. This sequence encodes CASSGSGTEAFF. Together with reference TRBV7-9 and TRBJ1-1, the CDR3 gives the full variable domain: DTGVSQNPRHKITKRGQNVTFRCDPISEHNRLYWYRQTLGQGPEFLTYFQNEAQLEKSRLLSDRFSAERPKGSFSTLEIQRTEQGDSAMYLCASSGSGTEAFFGQGTRLTVV.

The chain joins TRBV30 to TRBJ2-2, with TRBD1 matching 11 bases. The CDR3 contains 20 residues. Unmatched junction bases numbered 14, after V lost 2 bases and J lost 0 bases. The germline gives CDR1 GTSNPN, CDR2 SVGIG (reference sequence). The CDR3: CAWSWSDRGLPGPNTGELFF. In DNA form, the CDR3 reads TGTGCCTGGAGTTGGTCGGACAGGGGGCTCCCGGGGCCGAACACCGGGGAGCTGTTTTTT.

Comments on this clone: Other DNA sequences from this sample encode an identical CDR3 as well. CDR3 in amino acids: CASRGGGNQPQHF. The CDR3 DNA is TGTGCCAGCAGGGGCGGAGGCAATCAGCCCCAGCATTTT. This chain joins TRBV6-5 and TRBJ1-5; D gene unclear. The V gene lost 6 bases and the J gene lost 2 bases, with 8 bases spanning the gap. Germline CDR1 and CDR2: MNHEY and SVGAGI. The CDR3 runs 13 residues.

This chain uses TRBV7-2 with TRBJ1-2; D not certain. CDR1 and CDR2 (germline): SGHTA, FQGNSA. CDR3 length: 13 residues. V lost 5 bases to trimming and J lost 4 bases, with 11 bases between them. CDR3 sequence reads: CASSPAGTYGYTF. The CDR3 DNA is TGTGCCAGCAGCCCAGCGGGTACCTATGGCTACACCTTC.